This TCR beta chain derives from a study of tumor and adjacent non-tumor tissue in lung cancer. Study results and limitations: Compared with tumor, normal lung showed significantly lower TCR diversity. Tumor TCR diversity, when higher, was linked to shorter survival.

This clonotype was observed a single time. The antigen is unknown. The junction departs from germline at one end; a sequencing error may be responsible. This sample's RNA came from whole unsorted tissue. Germline V gene lookup returns CDR1 SGHAT and CDR2 FQNNGV. This CDR3 is 13 amino acids long. A modified ARM-PCR protocol with three rounds of nested PCR amplified TCRbeta. MiXCR, run by TCRdb on the multiplex PCR reads, gives a single entry per CDR3 protein. The data contain about 200,000 distinct CDR3 sequences, less than 80% of them seen just once; the ten biggest clones take up under 30%. V gene TRBV11-2 combines with J gene TRBJ2-3; no firm D call. The receptor was isolated from a man aged 55 to 70 with non-small cell lung cancer. The sample comprised lung tumor tissue. DNA for the CDR3: TGTGCCAGCAGCTTATACAGAACAGATATGCAGTATTTT. This encodes CASSLYRTDMQYF.